The present entry profiles one T cell receptor beta chain with its context. The data were obtained in a study of shared clonotypes between healthy human individuals. Using immunoSEQ multiplex PCR, the repertoire was profiled, and TCRdb retains in-frame clones only, with some absent. The table records over a million clones, approximately 97% of them present only once. The CDR3 runs to 19 residues. The germline V gene has CDR1 SNHLY and CDR2 FYNNEI. The ends were cut back, 2 bases at V and 3 bases at J, with 26 bases in the middle. The chain combines TRBV2 with TRBJ2-7; the D gene is possibly TRBD1 (6 bases). The TCR was taken from a young man in good health. What was sequenced was naive CD4+ T cells sorted from blood. As for subset: CD45RA+ positively selected. The CDR3 DNA reads as TGTGCCAGCAGTGAATTCCCCAACACCCCGGACAGACGAATCTACGAGCAGTACTTC. This gives the protein CASSEFPNTPDRRIYEQYF.